This T cell receptor (beta chain) was captured by sequencing in a study of cytomegalovirus exposure and HLA in healthy donors. The study ran its PCR with 60 Vbeta and 13 Jbeta primers. TCRdb keeps only in-frame clones here, not all; method: immunoSEQ multiplex PCR. The sample yields tens of thousands of clones, 55% to 70% seen once. V dropped 5 bases and J dropped 4 bases, with 17 bases sitting between them. The CDR3 runs 14 residues. Germline CDR1 and CDR2: SQVTM and ANQGSEA. Sequencing used PBMCs. The TCR was taken from a woman aged 45-59 years in good health and CMV-seronegative. The V gene is TRBV29-1, the J gene TRBJ1-2, with a possible D match to TRBD1 (5 bases). CDR3 loop: CSVSGTVGGYGYTF. The CDR3 nucleotides read TGCAGCGTTAGTGGGACCGTGGGAGGCTATGGCTACACCTTC.